A selection of T cell receptor beta chains follows, all from one sample in a study of T cells in Graves' hyperthyroidism and ophthalmopathy. One entry per CDR3 protein, called by TCRdb with MiXCR from the multiplex PCR reads. The sample shows over 650,000 distinct CDR3 sequences, over 15% of them seen only once. Sequenced input: blood. These receptors all come from a man aged 18 to 30 with Graves' hyperthyroidism. Both conserved end residues are part of each CDR3. A D gene is named only where the DNA matches it firmly. The size field is filled for only some rows; it gives once, few, many or a size class.

J gene,V gene,D gene,clone size,CDR3 length,CDR3 protein,CDR3 DNA
TRBJ1-2,TRBV2,.,many,15,CASSERDKQLGGYTF,TGTGCCAGCAGTGAGCGGGACAAACAACTGGGCGGCTACACCTTC
TRBJ2-5,TRBV5-6,.,.,14,CASSFPGLQETQYF,TGTGCCAGCAGCTTCCCGGGACTCCAAGAGACCCAGTACTTC
TRBJ2-7,TRBV6-4,TRBD1,few,15,CASSDYKGANYEQYF,TGTGCCAGCAGTGACTACAAGGGGGCTAACTACGAGCAGTACTTC
TRBJ1-1,TRBV28,.,many,12,CASRDPTPEAFF,TGTGCCAGCCGGGACCCTACACCTGAAGCTTTCTTT
TRBJ2-1,TRBV12-3/TRBV12-4,TRBD1,many,15,CASTRRQGARDEQFF,TGTGCCAGCACTAGGAGACAGGGGGCTAGGGATGAGCAGTTCTTC
TRBJ1-6,TRBV4-3,TRBD1,.,17,CASSQDLRTGGNSPLHF,TGCGCCAGCAGCCAAGATCTCCGGACAGGCGGAAATTCACCCCTCCACTTT
TRBJ2-7,TRBV28,TRBD1,many,15,CASSFLQGSSYEQYF,TGTGCCAGCAGTTTCTTACAGGGGAGCTCCTACGAGCAGTACTTC
TRBJ2-3,TRBV29-1,TRBD2,many,15,CSVVTSGALTDTQYF,TGCAGCGTGGTGACTAGCGGGGCACTCACAGATACGCAGTATTTT
TRBJ2-7,TRBV7-2,TRBD2,many,16,CASSLTPTSGARKQYF,TGTGCCAGCAGCTTGACCCCGACTAGCGGGGCCAGGAAGCAGTACTTC
TRBJ1-5,TRBV12-3/TRBV12-4,.,.,16,CASSLGGRHRVQPQHF,TGTGCCAGCAGTTTGGGGGGACGGCATCGAGTCCAGCCCCAGCATTTT
TRBJ2-3,TRBV5-1,TRBD2,few,17,CASRNGLAGGPTDTQYF,TGCGCCAGCAGGAACGGACTAGCGGGAGGGCCCACAGATACGCAGTATTTT
TRBJ2-5,TRBV7-2,.,few,16,CASSQYGGAQRETQYF,TGTGCCAGCAGCCAGTATGGGGGCGCGCAGAGGGAGACCCAGTACTTC
TRBJ1-5,TRBV28,.,.,14,CASSLNSRDQPQHF,TGTGCCAGCAGCCTAAACTCCAGGGATCAGCCCCAGCATTTT
TRBJ1-2,TRBV18,.,many,13,CASSPVGPYGYTF,TGTGCCAGCTCACCCGTAGGGCCCTATGGCTACACCTTC
TRBJ2-7,TRBV7-3,.,few,13,CASSLSNSDEQYF,TGTGCCAGCAGCTTATCTAATTCGGACGAGCAGTACTTC
TRBJ2-7,TRBV7-2,TRBD1,.,15,CASSPWQGQTYEQYF,TGCGCCAGCAGCCCGTGGCAGGGACAGACCTACGAGCAGTACTTC
TRBJ2-2,TRBV29-1,TRBD1,few,15,CSVDPGQGVGGELFF,TGCAGCGTTGACCCGGGACAGGGGGTCGGCGGGGAGCTGTTTTTT
TRBJ2-7,TRBV20-1,.,many,16,CSARSEQFVGSYEQYF,TGCAGTGCTAGATCCGAACAGTTTGTAGGCTCCTACGAGCAGTACTTC
TRBJ1-4,TRBV20-1,.,few,16,CSAKRGPLSIDEKLFF,TGCAGTGCTAAGCGCGGACCCCTAAGTATAGATGAAAAACTGTTTTTT
TRBJ2-7,TRBV9,.,.,12,CASSGVEGEQYF,TGTGCCAGCAGCGGAGTTGAGGGGGAGCAGTACTTC
TRBJ2-5,TRBV27,.,many,13,CASTPQGAETQYF,TGTGCCAGCACCCCTCAGGGAGCGGAGACCCAGTACTTC
TRBJ2-3,TRBV20-1,TRBD2,.,17,CSATTSGRARSTDTQYF,TGCAGTGCTACAACTAGCGGGAGGGCCCGGAGCACAGATACGCAGTATTTT
TRBJ1-5,TRBV2,.,many,15,CASATDMGSNQPQHF,TGTGCCAGCGCCACCGACATGGGTAGCAATCAGCCCCAGCATTTT
TRBJ2-7,TRBV18,.,many,14,CASSPAVGGYEQYF,TGTGCCAGCTCACCCGCGGTGGGTGGCTACGAGCAGTACTTC
TRBJ2-7,TRBV11-2,.,many,14,CASSLDGNYYEQYF,TGTGCCAGCAGCTTAGATGGCAATTACTACGAGCAGTACTTC
TRBJ2-7,TRBV7-9,.,many,14,CASSTPAGGYEQYF,TGTGCCAGCAGCACCCCGGCCGGGGGTTACGAGCAGTACTTC
TRBJ1-5,TRBV18,.,many,15,CASSRGTDSNQPQHF,TGTGCCAGCTCACGAGGGACGGATAGCAATCAGCCCCAGCATTTT
TRBJ2-1,TRBV30,.,once,15,CAWSVLASSYNEQFF,TGTGCCTGGAGTGTGCTAGCGAGCTCCTACAATGAGCAGTTCTTC
TRBJ2-7,TRBV27,.,.,13,CASSSGPVYEQYF,TGTGCCAGCAGTTCAGGCCCAGTCTACGAGCAGTACTTC
TRBJ2-2,TRBV5-1,.,.,12,CASSFRSWELFF,TGCGCCAGCAGCTTTCGATCTTGGGAGCTGTTTTTT
TRBJ2-2,TRBV9,.,few,12,CASSPADGELFF,TGTGCCAGCAGCCCCGCTGACGGGGAGCTGTTTTTT
TRBJ2-7,TRBV4-3,.,.,15,CASSQAAGAGYEQYF,TGCGCCAGCAGCCAAGCTGCAGGGGCGGGCTACGAGCAGTACTTC
TRBJ2-7,TRBV28,.,few,14,CASSLSQSFYEQYF,TGTGCCAGCAGTTTGTCACAGAGCTTCTACGAGCAGTACTTC
TRBJ2-1,TRBV7-8,TRBD2,few,16,CASSLTSASSYNEQFF,TGTGCCAGCAGCTTGACTAGCGCGAGCTCCTACAATGAGCAATTCTTC
TRBJ2-7,TRBV29-1,.,.,16,CSVGAPGTGYQNVQYF,TGCAGCGTTGGGGCCCCCGGGACCGGTTATCAGAATGTGCAGTACTTC
TRBJ1-3,TRBV3-1,.,few,19,CASSHRDTFEGPSGNTIYF,TGTGCCAGCAGCCACCGAGACACATTCGAAGGTCCCTCTGGAAACACCATATATTTT
TRBJ2-5,TRBV18,.,many,16,CASSPQGGIFRDSEYF,TGTGCCAGCTCACCACAAGGGGGGATTTTCCGGGACAGTGAGTACTTC
TRBJ2-1,TRBV28,.,many,14,CASSLSGRGDEQFF,TGTGCCAGCAGTTTAAGTGGGAGAGGCGATGAGCAGTTCTTC
TRBJ2-7,TRBV2,.,many,14,CASSEPGAAYEQYF,TGTGCCAGCAGTGAACCGGGGGCAGCCTACGAGCAGTACTTC
TRBJ2-7,TRBV18,TRBD1,few,13,CASSQLTGDEQYF,TGTGCCAGCTCACAATTGACAGGGGACGAGCAGTACTTC
TRBJ1-6,TRBV6-1,.,many,15,CATKAGSSYNSPLHF,TGTGCCACCAAGGCAGGGAGCTCCTATAATTCACCCCTCCACTTT
TRBJ1-5,TRBV6-1,TRBD1,many,15,CASRVTGALNQPQHF,TGTGCCAGCAGAGTGACAGGGGCGCTCAATCAGCCCCAGCATTTT
TRBJ2-7,TRBV28,TRBD2,many,16,CASSWGTSGTSYEQYF,TGTGCCAGCAGTTGGGGGACTAGCGGGACCTCCTACGAGCAGTACTTC
TRBJ1-2,TRBV20-1,.,few,12,CSSQLANYGYTF,TGCAGTTCTCAGTTAGCTAACTATGGCTACACCTTC
TRBJ2-7,TRBV10-3,.,few,15,CAISERGTSAHEQYF,TGTGCCATCTCAGAGAGGGGGACCTCCGCCCACGAGCAGTACTTC
TRBJ2-7,TRBV6-1,TRBD2,many,13,CASLPGLGYEQYF,TGTGCCAGCTTACCGGGACTAGGCTACGAGCAGTACTTC
TRBJ1-2,TRBV29-1,TRBD1,.,13,CSVDLQGAGGYTF,TGCAGCGTTGATCTACAGGGGGCTGGTGGCTACACCTTC
TRBJ2-2,TRBV7-3,.,.,16,CASSPEELSNTGELFF,TGTGCCAGCAGCCCCGAAGAGCTTTCAAACACCGGGGAGCTGTTTTTT
TRBJ2-1,TRBV6-2/TRBV6-3,TRBD2,few,12,CASSHGTSEQFF,TGTGCCAGCAGTCACGGGACTAGCGAGCAGTTCTTC
TRBJ1-3,TRBV7-2,.,.,18,CASSLEGGRRRSGNTIYF,TGTGCCAGCAGCTTAGAGGGAGGCCGAAGACGCTCTGGAAACACCATATATTTT
TRBJ2-7,TRBV7-3,TRBD2,few,15,CASSQRLALTYEQYF,TGTGCCAGCAGCCAACGACTAGCGTTGACCTACGAGCAGTACTTC
TRBJ2-1,TRBV28,TRBD2,many,18,CASRGLAGGVGSYNEQFF,TGTGCCAGCAGGGGACTAGCGGGAGGTGTGGGGTCCTACAATGAGCAGTTCTTC
TRBJ2-2,TRBV24-1,.,.,16,CATSDFRSLNTGELFF,TGTGCCACCAGTGATTTCAGGTCCCTGAACACCGGGGAGCTGTTTTTT
TRBJ2-7,TRBV7-3,.,many,15,CASSLAAGGDYEQYF,TGTGCCAGCAGCCTCGCTGCAGGAGGGGACTACGAGCAGTACTTC
TRBJ1-1,TRBV7-2,TRBD1,many,13,CASKGQGNTEAFF,TGTGCCAGCAAGGGACAGGGGAACACTGAAGCTTTCTTT